These T cell receptor beta chains were read from a single sample in a study of blood T cell repertoires in COVID-19. The table came from immunoSEQ multiplex PCR; TCRdb's copy has only in-frame clones and leaves some out. The sample contains a few hundred thousand clones, more than 75% of which appear only once. The sample was PBMCs or T cells enriched from blood (not recorded which). Receptors were obtained from a woman between 50 and 59 years old who had recovered from COVID-19. Each CDR3 is given without its conserved first and last residue. The order of the fields is V gene, J gene, CDR3 protein.

V: TRBV7-2; J: TRBJ1-5; CDR3: ASSLNRGPVQPQH
V: TRBV27; J: TRBJ2-7; CDR3: ASSPLGTSGSLPYEQY
V: TRBV11-1; J: TRBJ2-7; CDR3: ASSTRGHYEQY
V: TRBV19; J: TRBJ2-7; CDR3: ASSTGTSGSWDEQY
V: TRBV21-1; J: TRBJ2-1; CDR3: ASTKNHRDRVLSEQF
V: TRBV7-9; J: TRBJ2-2; CDR3: ASSSLYNGELF
V: TRBV7-2; J: TRBJ2-7; CDR3: ASSLELISVYSYEQY
V: TRBV5-1; J: TRBJ2-7; CDR3: ASSLGGMMTGGYEQY
V: TRBV6-2/TRBV6-3; J: TRBJ2-7; CDR3: ASSYAGRTYEQY
V: TRBV2; J: TRBJ1-2; CDR3: ASSDSGAVFGYT
V: TRBV11-2; J: TRBJ1-1; CDR3: ASSFSVGSTEAF
V: TRBV11-2; J: TRBJ2-7; CDR3: ASSLAQNYEQY
V: TRBV29-1; J: TRBJ1-6; CDR3: SATTGTGSPLH
V: TRBV14; J: TRBJ2-5; CDR3: ASSQNSGGIGETQY
V: TRBV5-1; J: TRBJ2-3; CDR3: ASSLRPLGDTQY
V: TRBV27; J: TRBJ1-2; CDR3: ASHSGTGFGYGYT
V: TRBV5-6; J: TRBJ2-3; CDR3: ASSLLRSSTDTQY
V: TRBV30; J: TRBJ2-3; CDR3: AWRLAVTDTQY
V: TRBV20-1; J: TRBJ2-1; CDR3: SASSGGAQSSYNEQF
V: TRBV29-1; J: TRBJ1-2; CDR3: SVVGGYNYGYT
V: TRBV27; J: TRBJ1-1; CDR3: ASSFYQGSNTEAF
V: TRBV30; J: TRBJ1-1; CDR3: AWRATGRTLNTEAF
V: TRBV7-2; J: TRBJ1-1; CDR3: ASSLVVAAGTEAF
V: TRBV5-1; J: TRBJ2-2; CDR3: ASSSGLVGTGELF
V: TRBV30; J: TRBJ2-3; CDR3: ACRPGTSGITDTQY
V: TRBV28; J: TRBJ1-1; CDR3: ASWSVNTEAF
V: TRBV5-6; J: TRBJ2-1; CDR3: ASSFLGSGRSYNEQF
V: TRBV28; J: TRBJ1-2; CDR3: ASSLPQRPNGYT
V: TRBV9; J: TRBJ1-2; CDR3: ASSPNIDRGIYGYT
V: TRBV3-1/TRBV3-2; J: TRBJ2-1; CDR3: ASSPSGLAGDNEQF
V: TRBV4-1; J: TRBJ2-3; CDR3: ASSGTFNTDTQY
V: TRBV7-2; J: TRBJ2-7; CDR3: ASSNSGGSSYEQY
V: TRBV6-2/TRBV6-3; J: TRBJ2-3; CDR3: ASSFAAKDTQY
V: TRBV7-8; J: TRBJ2-1; CDR3: ASSLPGQSPF
V: TRBV28; J: TRBJ1-2; CDR3: ASSVVTEGYGYT
V: TRBV28; J: TRBJ2-1; CDR3: ASSPSGNYNEQF
V: TRBV5-1; J: TRBJ2-5; CDR3: ASSWTSMGGETQY
V: TRBV10-2; J: TRBJ1-6; CDR3: ASRDTGQLDNSPLH
V: TRBV6-5; J: TRBJ2-1; CDR3: ASRIGLAGYNEQF
V: TRBV28; J: TRBJ2-2; CDR3: ASRLDRGTGELF